Sequencing of this T cell receptor (beta chain) was carried out in a study of blood T cell repertoires in COVID-19. In the authors' workflow: The authors estimated nucleated cell counts from reference gene primer amplification. Using immunoSEQ multiplex PCR, the repertoire was profiled, and TCRdb retains in-frame clones only, with some absent. That table furnishes V, J and clone size, whereas the DNA furnished D and trimming. The sample shows about 140,000 clones, 80% to 90% of them seen only once. V dropped 10 bases and J dropped 1 base, with 10 bases sitting between them. Germline V gene lookup returns CDR1 SNHLY and CDR2 FYNNEI. The CDR3 contains 12 residues.

Source material: peripheral blood. The rearrangement uses TRBV2 and TRBJ1-1; D uncertain. This clonotype was obtained from a woman in her sixties or seventies with active COVID-19. The CDR3 nucleotides read TGTGCCACCACTGTCGAGAACACTGAAGCTTTCTTT. It yields the protein CATTVENTEAFF.